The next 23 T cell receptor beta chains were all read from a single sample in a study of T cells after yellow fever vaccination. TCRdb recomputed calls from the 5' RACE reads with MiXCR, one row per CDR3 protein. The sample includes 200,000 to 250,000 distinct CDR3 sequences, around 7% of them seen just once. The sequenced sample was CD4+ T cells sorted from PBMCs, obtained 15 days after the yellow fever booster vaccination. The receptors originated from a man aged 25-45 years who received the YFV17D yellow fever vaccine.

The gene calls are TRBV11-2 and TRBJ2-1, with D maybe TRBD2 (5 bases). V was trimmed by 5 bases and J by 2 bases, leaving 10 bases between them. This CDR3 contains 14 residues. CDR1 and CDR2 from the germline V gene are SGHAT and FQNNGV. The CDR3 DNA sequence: TGTGCCAGCAGCCACCCCGGGACCTACAATGAGCAGTTCTTC. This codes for CASSHPGTYNEQFF.

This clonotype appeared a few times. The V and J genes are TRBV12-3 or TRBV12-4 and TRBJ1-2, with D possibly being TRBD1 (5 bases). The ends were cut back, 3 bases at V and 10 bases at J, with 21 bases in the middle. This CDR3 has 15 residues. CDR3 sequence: CASSFSGRVEWIYTF. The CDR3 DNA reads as TGTGCCAGCAGTTTTTCAGGGAGGGTGGAGTGGATCTACACCTTC.

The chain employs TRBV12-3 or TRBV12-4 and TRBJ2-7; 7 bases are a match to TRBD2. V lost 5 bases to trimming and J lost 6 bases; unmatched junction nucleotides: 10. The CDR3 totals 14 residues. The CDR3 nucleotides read TGTGCCAGCAGTACGGGGCGGCTAGCGGCCGAGCAGTACTTC. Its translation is CASSTGRLAAEQYF.

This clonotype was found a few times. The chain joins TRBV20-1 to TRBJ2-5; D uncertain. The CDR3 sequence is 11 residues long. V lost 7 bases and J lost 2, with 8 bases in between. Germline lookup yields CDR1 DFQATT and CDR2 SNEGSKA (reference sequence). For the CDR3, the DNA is TGCAGTGGTCTAGAACAAGAGACCCAGTACTTC. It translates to CSGLEQETQYF.

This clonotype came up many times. This chain's CDR3 is CASSLEGSYNEQFF. The CDR3 DNA reads TGTGCCAGCAGCTTAGAGGGGAGCTACAATGAGCAGTTCTTC. The chain is built from TRBV7-7 and TRBJ2-1; TRBD1 or TRBD2 may be the D gene (5 bases each). The CDR3 extends over 14 amino acids. CDR1 is SSHAT, CDR2 FNYEAQ, per germline (reference sequence). The ends were cut back, 1 base at V and 3 bases at J, with 7 bases in the middle. The whole variable domain, filled in from reference TRBV7-7 and TRBJ2-1, reads GAGVSQSPRYKVTKRGQDVTLRCDPISSHATLYWYQQALGQGPEFLTYFNYEAQPDKSGLPSDRFSAERPEGSISTLTIQRTEQRDSAMYRCASSLEGSYNEQFFGPGTRLTVL.

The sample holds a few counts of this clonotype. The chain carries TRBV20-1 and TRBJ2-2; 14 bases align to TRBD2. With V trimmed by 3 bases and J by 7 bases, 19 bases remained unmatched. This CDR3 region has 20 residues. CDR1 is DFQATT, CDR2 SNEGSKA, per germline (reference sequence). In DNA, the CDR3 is TGCAGTGCTAGCTCCCTTTCATGGACTAGCGGGAGGAAGGTAGTCGGGGAGCTGTTTTTT. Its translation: CSASSLSWTSGRKVVGELFF.

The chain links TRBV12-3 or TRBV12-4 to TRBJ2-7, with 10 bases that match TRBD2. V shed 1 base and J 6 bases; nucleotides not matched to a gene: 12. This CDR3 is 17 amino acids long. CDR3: CASSLGQGRLAGAEQYF. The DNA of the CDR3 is TGTGCCAGCAGTTTAGGCCAGGGCCGGCTAGCGGGAGCCGAGCAGTACTTC.

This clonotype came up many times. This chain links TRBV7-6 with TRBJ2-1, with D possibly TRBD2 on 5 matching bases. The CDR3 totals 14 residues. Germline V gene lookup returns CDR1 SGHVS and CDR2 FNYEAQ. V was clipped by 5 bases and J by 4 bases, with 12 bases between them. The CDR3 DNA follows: TGTGCCAGCAGCCCAAGCGGCACTTACAATGAGCAGTTCTTC. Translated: CASSPSGTYNEQFF.

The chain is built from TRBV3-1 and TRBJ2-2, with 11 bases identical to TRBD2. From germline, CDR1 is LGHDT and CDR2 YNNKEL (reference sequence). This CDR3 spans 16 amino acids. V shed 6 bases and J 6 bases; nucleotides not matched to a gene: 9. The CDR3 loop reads CASSYSGTSGSGELFF. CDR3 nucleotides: TGTGCCAGCAGTTACTCCGGGACTAGCGGTTCCGGGGAGCTGTTTTTT.

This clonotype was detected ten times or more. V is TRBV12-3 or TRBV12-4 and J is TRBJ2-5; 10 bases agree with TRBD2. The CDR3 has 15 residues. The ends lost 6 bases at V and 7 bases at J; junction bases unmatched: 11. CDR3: CASSPSAGGPGTQYF. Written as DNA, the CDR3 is TGTGCCAGCAGCCCCTCAGCGGGAGGGCCTGGGACCCAGTACTTC.

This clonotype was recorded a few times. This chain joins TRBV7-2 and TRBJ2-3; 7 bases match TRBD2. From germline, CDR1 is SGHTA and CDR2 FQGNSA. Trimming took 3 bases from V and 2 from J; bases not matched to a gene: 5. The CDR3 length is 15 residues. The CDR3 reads CASSFSLAATDTQYF. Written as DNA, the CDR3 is TGTGCCAGCAGCTTTTCCCTAGCGGCCACAGATACGCAGTATTTT.

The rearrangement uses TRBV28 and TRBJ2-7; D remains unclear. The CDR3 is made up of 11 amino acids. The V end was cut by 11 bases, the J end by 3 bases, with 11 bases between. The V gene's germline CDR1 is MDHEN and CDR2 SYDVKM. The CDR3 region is CAAVGLYEQYF. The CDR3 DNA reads TGTGCCGCCGTGGGTCTCTACGAGCAGTACTTC.

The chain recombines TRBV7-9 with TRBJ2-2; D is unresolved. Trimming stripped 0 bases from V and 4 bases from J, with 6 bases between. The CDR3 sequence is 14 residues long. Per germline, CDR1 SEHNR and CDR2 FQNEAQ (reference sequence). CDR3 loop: CASSLAPTTGELFF. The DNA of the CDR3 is TGTGCCAGCAGCTTAGCACCCACCACCGGGGAGCTGTTTTTT.

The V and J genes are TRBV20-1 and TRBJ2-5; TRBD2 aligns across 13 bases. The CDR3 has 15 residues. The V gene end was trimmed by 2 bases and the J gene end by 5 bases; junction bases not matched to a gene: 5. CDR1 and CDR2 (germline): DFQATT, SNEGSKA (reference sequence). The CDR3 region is CSARPRTSGSETQYF. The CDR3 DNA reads TGCAGTGCTAGACCAAGGACTAGCGGGAGTGAGACCCAGTACTTC.

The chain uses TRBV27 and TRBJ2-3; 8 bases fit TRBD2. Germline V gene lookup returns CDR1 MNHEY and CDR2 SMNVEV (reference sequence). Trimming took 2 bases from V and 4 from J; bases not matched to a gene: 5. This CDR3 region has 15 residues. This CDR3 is CASSLTGGPADTQYF. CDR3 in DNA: TGTGCCAGCAGTTTAACGGGAGGGCCTGCAGATACGCAGTATTTT.

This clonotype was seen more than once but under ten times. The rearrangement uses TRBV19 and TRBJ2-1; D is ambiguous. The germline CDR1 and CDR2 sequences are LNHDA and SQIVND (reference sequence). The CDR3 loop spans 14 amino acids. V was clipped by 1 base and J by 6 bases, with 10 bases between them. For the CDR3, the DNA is TGTGCCAGTAGTATAGTCGAGCGCCGCAATGAGCAGTTCTTC. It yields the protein CASSIVERRNEQFF. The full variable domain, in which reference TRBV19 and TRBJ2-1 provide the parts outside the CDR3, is DGGITQSPKYLFRKEGQNVTLSCEQNLNHDAMYWYRQDPGQGLRLIYYSQIVNDFQKGDIAEGYSVSREKKESFPLTVTSAQKNPTAFYLCASSIVERRNEQFFGPGTRLTVL.

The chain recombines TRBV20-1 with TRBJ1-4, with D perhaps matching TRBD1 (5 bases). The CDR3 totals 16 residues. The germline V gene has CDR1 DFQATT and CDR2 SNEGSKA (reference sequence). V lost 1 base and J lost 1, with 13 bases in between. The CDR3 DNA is TGCAGTGCTAGAGTGGACAAACGGGAAACTAATGAAAAACTGTTTTTT. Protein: CSARVDKRETNEKLFF.

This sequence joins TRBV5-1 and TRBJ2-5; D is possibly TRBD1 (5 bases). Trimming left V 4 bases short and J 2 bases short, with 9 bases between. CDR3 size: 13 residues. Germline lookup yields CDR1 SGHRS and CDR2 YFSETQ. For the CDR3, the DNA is TGCGCCAGCAGCGCCCAGGGACAAGAGACCCAGTACTTC. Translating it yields CASSAQGQETQYF.

CDR3 in DNA: TGCAGTGCTACCCAGGGTGCCTCGGGCTCTGGAAACACCATATATTTT. It encodes CSATQGASGSGNTIYF. The chain recombines TRBV20-1 with TRBJ1-3; the D gene is possibly TRBD1 (5 bases). The CDR3 extends over 16 amino acids. Per germline, CDR1 DFQATT and CDR2 SNEGSKA (reference sequence). Trimming stripped 4 bases from V and 0 bases from J, with 16 bases between.

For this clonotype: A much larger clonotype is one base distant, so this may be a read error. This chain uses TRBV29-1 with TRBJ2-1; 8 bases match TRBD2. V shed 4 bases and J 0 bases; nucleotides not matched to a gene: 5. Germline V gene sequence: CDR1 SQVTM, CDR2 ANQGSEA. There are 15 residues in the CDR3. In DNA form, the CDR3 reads TGCAGCGTTGTTACTAGCGGTGGCTCCTACAATGAGCAGTTCTTC. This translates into CSVVTSGGSYNEQFF.

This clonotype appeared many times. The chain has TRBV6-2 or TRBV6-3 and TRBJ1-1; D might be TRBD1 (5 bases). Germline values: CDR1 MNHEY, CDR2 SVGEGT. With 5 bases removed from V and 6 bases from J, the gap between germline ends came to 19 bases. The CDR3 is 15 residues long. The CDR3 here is CASSNHRLDRPEAFF. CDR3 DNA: TGTGCCAGCAGTAACCACAGGCTCGACCGACCTGAAGCTTTCTTT.

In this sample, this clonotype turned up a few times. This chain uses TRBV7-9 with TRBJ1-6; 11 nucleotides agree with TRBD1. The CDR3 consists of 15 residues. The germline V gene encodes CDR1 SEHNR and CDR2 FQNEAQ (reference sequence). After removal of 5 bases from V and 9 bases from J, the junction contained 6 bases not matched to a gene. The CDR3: CASSPGTGGSSPLHF. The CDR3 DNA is TGTGCCAGCAGCCCTGGGACAGGGGGTTCTTCACCCCTCCACTTT.

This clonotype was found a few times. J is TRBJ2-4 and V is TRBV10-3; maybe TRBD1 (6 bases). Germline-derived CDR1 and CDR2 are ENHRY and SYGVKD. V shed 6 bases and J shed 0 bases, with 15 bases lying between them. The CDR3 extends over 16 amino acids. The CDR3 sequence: CAISRGDTVAKNIQYF. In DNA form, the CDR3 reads TGTGCCATCAGCCGAGGGGACACCGTAGCCAAAAACATTCAGTACTTC.